Following are 3 T cell receptor beta chains from one sample sequenced in a study of CXCR3-negative and CXCR3-positive naive CD8 T cells. The TRB cDNA libraries were prepared by 5' RACE with UMI labels. TCRdb re-called the 5' RACE reads; one entry per CDR3 protein, DNA not given. The record lists about 130,000 distinct CDR3 sequences, of which the ten most abundant hold approximately 0.29%. The sequenced material came from naive CXCR3- CD8+ T cells from blood. Subset denoted: CD45RO-CCR7+CD27+CD95- naive CD8+ T cells lacking CXCR3 (TNR3-). Source of these receptors: a human donor in good health. Some clones in this sample may be carry-over from other donors' samples.

The chain links TRBV20-1 to TRBJ2-5; the TCRdb call, TRBD2, lacks DNA for checking. This CDR3 has 13 residues. CDR1 DFQATT and CDR2 SNEGSKA come from the germline V gene (reference sequence). The CDR3 is CSARSGIEETQYF.

The CDR3 region is CASSLRTSYEQYF. This chain uses TRBV11-3 with TRBJ2-7; the D gene TCRdb calls, TRBD1, cannot be checked with no DNA. The CDR3 covers 13 residues. Germline values: CDR1 SGHNT, CDR2 YENEEA.

The rearrangement uses TRBV28 and TRBJ2-5; TCRdb names TRBD2, which stays unverified in the absence of DNA. The CDR3 totals 18 residues. Germline loops: CDR1 MDHEN, CDR2 SYDVKM. CDR3 amino acids: CASSPGTSGWRWSETQYF.